Listed here are 5 T cell receptor beta chains from one sample, sequenced in a study of blood T cell repertoires in COVID-19. Clones were sequenced by immunoSEQ multiplex PCR, and TCRdb holds only the in-frame ones, with some missing. This sample has roughly 72,000 clones, with 79% found just once. Sequencing was carried out using peripheral blood. These receptor sequences come from a woman of 80 years or more with active or convalescent COVID-19.

The chain uses TRBV6-5 and TRBJ1-5, with 7 bases identical to TRBD1. The CDR3 length is 15 residues. J was trimmed by 1 base and V by 0 bases; bases with no gene match: 0. Per germline, CDR1 MNHEY and CDR2 SVGAGI. This CDR3 is CASSYSQGSNQPQHF. Written as DNA, the CDR3 is TGTGCCAGCAGTTACTCACAGGGGAGCAATCAGCCCCAGCATTTT.

The chain joins TRBV4-3 to TRBJ2-2, with a weak D call TRBD1 (5 bases). This CDR3 is 14 amino acids long. V was cut by 0 bases and J by 6 bases, with 8 bases left in between. Germline CDR1 LGHNA, CDR2 YSLEER. DNA for the CDR3: TGCGCCAGCAGCCAAGAGGGGCTCTCCGGGGAGCTGTTTTTT. Amino acids: CASSQEGLSGELFF.

The chain uses TRBV7-2 and TRBJ2-5; 10 bases agree with TRBD2. With 2 bases clipped from V and 4 bases from J, the junction kept 10 bases outside the gene matches. Germline CDR1 is SGHTA and CDR2 is FQGNSA. CDR3 length: 17 residues. The CDR3 protein is CASSLYPSGGAGETQYF. CDR3 sequence (DNA): TGTGCCAGCAGCTTATATCCCAGCGGGGGGGCTGGAGAGACCCAGTACTTC.

The V gene is TRBV5-1, the J gene TRBJ2-1; 9 positions agree with TRBD2. Germline CDR1 reads SGHRS; CDR2 reads YFSETQ. This CDR3 has 17 amino acids. The V gene end was trimmed by 4 bases and the J gene end by 0 bases; junction bases not matched to a gene: 8. In DNA form, the CDR3 reads TGCGCCAGCAGCGGGGGTGGTAGCGGGAGCTCCTACAATGAGCAGTTCTTC. This gives the protein CASSGGGSGSSYNEQFF.

J is TRBJ2-3 and V is TRBV29-1, with TRBD2 as a possible D gene (5 bases). From germline, CDR1 is SQVTM and CDR2 ANQGSEA. The length of the CDR3 is 14 residues. Trimming pared 3 bases from V and 0 bases from J, leaving 10 bases between. The DNA of the CDR3 is TGCAGCGTTGACGGGAACCCTAGCACAGATACGCAGTATTTT. Translated, it gives CSVDGNPSTDTQYF.